One sample yielded the 25 T cell receptor beta chains listed below, sequenced in a study of cytomegalovirus exposure and HLA in healthy donors. The PCR was carried out with 60 Vbeta primers and 13 Jbeta primers. Some clones are missing from TCRdb's copy, which holds only in-frame ones; the method was immunoSEQ multiplex PCR. The table records around 200,000 clones, 84% of them present only once. The sequenced sample consisted of PBMCs. The source is a girl aged 2 to 9 in good health and CMV-seropositive.

Details on this clone: The junction departs from germline at one end; a sequencing error may be responsible. The chain employs TRBV5-4 and TRBJ1-1; the D is unclear. The CDR3 is 15 amino acids. Germline CDR1 is SGHNT and CDR2 is YYREEE (reference sequence). Here the CDR3 reads CASSPNRSPNTEALF. The CDR3 nucleotides read TGTGCCAGCAGCCCTAATCGGAGTCCGAACACTGAAGCTCTCTTT.

This clone showed up just once. The chain links TRBV4-2 to TRBJ2-2, with TRBD1 identical over 7 bases. This CDR3 has 19 amino acids. CDR1 LGHNA and CDR2 YNFKEQ come from the germline V gene. The V and J ends lost 1 base and 0 bases, in that order; junction bases with no gene match: 11. CDR3 sequence reads: CASSQAPGQFNSNTGELFF. As DNA, the CDR3 is TGTGCCAGCAGCCAAGCCCCGGGACAGTTCAACTCGAACACCGGGGAGCTGTTTTTT.

A few counts support this clone. The chain combines TRBV4-1 with TRBJ1-2; D call uncertain. Germline CDR1 is MGHRA and CDR2 is YSYEKL. The CDR3 covers 12 residues. V was cut by 0 bases and J by 8 bases, with 7 bases left in between. The CDR3 nucleotides read TGCGCCAGCAGCCAAGACGAGGGCGGCTACACCTTC. This encodes CASSQDEGGYTF.

A single count supports this clone. This rearrangement joins TRBV28 to TRBJ2-1, with D possibly TRBD2 on 6 matching bases. Per germline, CDR1 MDHEN and CDR2 SYDVKM. The CDR3 contains 17 residues. Trimming removed 0 bases at V and 8 bases at J, with 20 bases between. The CDR3: CASSLWRRESRMDEQFF. DNA of the CDR3: TGTGCCAGCAGTTTATGGAGACGGGAGAGTAGGATGGATGAGCAGTTCTTC.

The rearrangement links TRBV7-3 to TRBJ2-1, with D maybe TRBD1 (5 bases). Germline lookup yields CDR1 SGHTA and CDR2 FQGTGA. V was trimmed by 4 bases and J by 1 base, leaving 11 bases between them. This CDR3 contains 15 residues. CDR3 coding DNA: TGTGCCAGCAGCTCACTGACAGTTTCCTACAATGAGCAGTTCTTC. Its protein is CASSSLTVSYNEQFF.

The genes are TRBV4-1 and TRBJ2-7; D perhaps matches TRBD1 (6 bases). The CDR3 has 16 amino acids. Germline CDR1 MGHRA, CDR2 YSYEKL. V was clipped by 0 bases and J by 0 bases, with 12 bases between them. The CDR3: CASSQDDRSSSYEQYF. CDR3 coding DNA: TGCGCCAGCAGCCAAGATGACAGGTCAAGCTCCTACGAGCAGTACTTC.

The chain joins TRBV6-5 to TRBJ1-5; D is undetermined. Germline CDR1 is MNHEY and CDR2 is SVGAGI. Trimming took 6 bases from V and 4 from J, leaving 10 bases between them. This CDR3 comprises 13 residues. DNA of the CDR3: TGTGCCAGCAGGAGACTTTTAAATCAGCCCCAGCATTTT. Its protein is CASRRLLNQPQHF.

This chain links TRBV6-5 with TRBJ1-2, with a weak D call TRBD1 (5 bases). The germline V and J ends were trimmed by 2 bases and 7 bases, with 14 bases remaining between them. The CDR3 sequence is 14 residues long. The germline V gene has CDR1 MNHEY and CDR2 SVGAGI. CDR3 in DNA: TGTGCCAGCAGTTACGCAAGGGGCCTAGGTGGCTACACCTTC. Translation gives CASSYARGLGGYTF.

This clone was detected only a few times. The V call is TRBV2, the J call TRBJ2-7; D not certain. Germline V gene lookup returns CDR1 SNHLY and CDR2 FYNNEI. The ends were cut back, 6 bases at V and 0 bases at J, with 6 bases in the middle. The CDR3 extends over 12 amino acids. CDR3: CASSIASYEQYF. CDR3 nucleotide sequence: TGTGCCAGCAGCATAGCCTCCTACGAGCAGTACTTC.

V and J are TRBV13 and TRBJ1-2; TRBD1 matches at 8 bases. CDR3 length: 14 residues. V lost 3 bases, J lost 8 bases, and 8 bases stayed unmatched. CDR1 is PRHDT and CDR2 is FYEKMQ in the germline V gene (reference sequence). The CDR3 region is CASSLDRAYGGYTF. In nucleotides, the CDR3 is TGTGCCAGCAGCTTGGACAGGGCCTATGGGGGCTACACCTTC.

This clone was detected a few times. The rearrangement links TRBV12-5 to TRBJ2-1, with 15 positions matching TRBD2. This CDR3 has 24 amino acids. Germline CDR1 is LGHNT and CDR2 is FRNRAP. The junction had 19 bases not matched to a gene; V was cut back by 1 base and J by 0 bases. CDR3 protein: CASGLAKVGTSGGSKALSYNEQFF. The CDR3, as DNA: TGTGCTAGTGGTTTGGCTAAGGTGGGGACTAGCGGGGGGTCCAAGGCCCTCTCCTACAATGAGCAGTTCTTC.

The chain employs TRBV6-5 and TRBJ1-1; D call uncertain. Germline V lookup: CDR1 MNHEY, CDR2 SVGAGI. The length of the CDR3 is 13 residues. V was clipped by 6 bases and J by 2 bases, with 10 bases between them. CDR3 sequence (DNA): TGTGCCAGCAGGAGGCAAACTAACACTGAAGCTTTCTTT. Protein sequence: CASRRQTNTEAFF.

The DNA of the CDR3 is TGCGCCAGCAGCTCCACCTACGAGCAGTACTTC. This encodes CASSSTYEQYF. The chain recombines TRBV5-1 with TRBJ2-5; D is uncertain. Judging by the DNA end, TRBJ2-7 fits better; the J call may be wrong. This CDR3 spans 11 amino acids. Germline values: CDR1 SGHRS, CDR2 YFSETQ.

This chain joins TRBV7-6 and TRBJ2-5; 8 nucleotides match TRBD2. This CDR3 contains 14 residues. Germline V CDR1 and CDR2: SGHVS, FNYEAQ. The V segment lost 4 bases and the J segment 1 base; nucleotides outside the gene matches: 2. This CDR3 reads CASSSLAGQETQYF. CDR3 nucleotide sequence: TGTGCCAGCAGCTCCCTAGCGGGCCAAGAGACCCAGTACTTC.

The rearrangement joins TRBV27 to TRBJ2-1; 8 positions match TRBD2. This CDR3 comprises 12 residues. The V gene end was trimmed by 6 bases and the J gene end by 9 bases; junction bases not matched to a gene: 4. The germline V gene encodes CDR1 MNHEY and CDR2 SMNVEV (reference sequence). CDR3 nucleotide sequence: TGTGCCAGCAGCTCAGCGGGAGCTGAGCAGTTCTTC. It is translated as CASSSAGAEQFF.

This clone has a single count. The chain links TRBV2 to TRBJ1-6, with 7 nucleotides matching TRBD1. The V gene end was trimmed by 8 bases and the J gene end by 5 bases; junction bases not matched to a gene: 6. Per germline, CDR1 SNHLY and CDR2 FYNNEI. This CDR3 region has 14 residues. The DNA of the CDR3 is TGTGCCAGCGGTTCGGGACAGAATAATTCACCCCTCCACTTT. Encoded protein: CASGSGQNNSPLHF.

The gene calls are TRBV13 and TRBJ2-1; D is uncertain. Germline V lookup: CDR1 PRHDT, CDR2 FYEKMQ (reference sequence). Trimming cost V 2 bases and J 4 bases, with 9 bases left between them. The CDR3 spans 14 residues. The CDR3 spells CASSLTEDYNEQFF. The CDR3 bases are TGTGCCAGCAGCTTAACAGAAGATTACAATGAGCAGTTCTTC.

V and J are TRBV18 and TRBJ1-2, with a weak D call TRBD1 (6 bases). Trimming took off 8 bases at V and 4 bases at J, with 17 bases between the two ends. Germline V CDR1 and CDR2: KGHSH, LQKENI. CDR3 length equals 14 residues. Here the CDR3 DNA reads TGTGCCAGCGAACCAGGGGCGGATGGCTATGGCTACACCTTC. This encodes CASEPGADGYGYTF. Filled out from reference TRBV18 and TRBJ1-2, the complete variable domain reads NAGVMQNPRHLVRRRGQEARLRCSPMKGHSHVYWYRQLPEEGLKFMVYLQKENIIDESGMPKERFSAEFPKEGPSILRIQQVVRGDSAAYFCASEPGADGYGYTFGSGTRLTVV.

CDR3 region: CASSYGSLEGNYGYTF. For the CDR3, the DNA is TGTGCCAGCAGTTACGGGTCCCTGGAGGGAAACTATGGCTACACCTTC. The chain carries TRBV6-6 and TRBJ1-2; D remains ambiguous. V was cut by 2 bases and J by 2 bases, with 15 bases left in between. This CDR3 has 16 residues. The germline gives CDR1 MNHNY, CDR2 SVGAGI (reference sequence).

This clone has only one observation. The chain recombines TRBV28 with TRBJ2-7; 11 bases fit TRBD2. Germline assignment: CDR1 MDHEN and CDR2 SYDVKM. There are 15 residues in the CDR3. Trimming at V came to 3 bases and at J to 5 bases, leaving 6 bases not matched to a gene. The CDR3 loop reads CASSFPTSGRHEQYF. CDR3 DNA sequence: TGTGCCAGCAGTTTCCCCACTAGCGGGAGACACGAGCAGTACTTC.

This clone was recorded only once. The gene calls are TRBV9 and TRBJ1-3, with D maybe TRBD1 (5 bases). Germline V gene sequence: CDR1 SGDLS, CDR2 YYNGEE. There are 15 residues in the CDR3. V was pared by 0 bases and J by 8 bases, with 15 bases between. The CDR3 here is CASSVGGGTADTIYF. In DNA, the CDR3 is TGTGCCAGCAGCGTAGGGGGGGGGACCGCGGACACCATATATTTT.

CDR3 in DNA: TGTGCCAGCAGGCAACAGGGAATCTCCTACAATGAGCAGTTCTTC. This sequence encodes CASRQQGISYNEQFF. The chain combines TRBV6-1 with TRBJ2-1; perhaps TRBD1 as D (6 bases). CDR1 is MNHNS, CDR2 SASEGT, per germline. The CDR3 runs 15 residues. V was shortened by 6 bases and J by 0 bases, with 12 bases between the two germline ends.

J is TRBJ2-7 and V is TRBV19; D is possibly TRBD1 (7 bases). Germline values: CDR1 LNHDA, CDR2 SQIVND (reference sequence). The CDR3 has 15 amino acids. The V gene lost 5 bases and the J gene lost 3 bases, with 17 bases spanning the gap. The CDR3 nucleotides read TGTGCCAGTAGTCCAGCGGCGGGACAGTTCTACGAGCAGTACTTC. As protein: CASSPAAGQFYEQYF.

This clone was detected only a few times. The rearrangement links TRBV19 to TRBJ2-1, with 8 bases lining up with TRBD1. Germline-derived CDR1 and CDR2 are LNHDA and SQIVND (reference sequence). The CDR3 is 14 amino acids. V was clipped by 7 bases and J by 7 bases; unmatched bases: 9. CDR3 amino acids: CASNPTGDVNEQFF. The CDR3 region has the DNA TGTGCCAGTAACCCGACAGGGGACGTGAATGAGCAGTTCTTC. The variable domain in full, completed from reference TRBV19 and TRBJ2-1, reads DGGITQSPKYLFRKEGQNVTLSCEQNLNHDAMYWYRQDPGQGLRLIYYSQIVNDFQKGDIAEGYSVSREKKESFPLTVTSAQKNPTAFYLCASNPTGDVNEQFFGPGTRLTVL.

The CDR3 DNA sequence: TGCGCCAGCAGCTTTAGGACAGCGGCTTTGAATGAGCAGTTCTTC. Its protein product is CASSFRTAALNEQFF. This chain uses TRBV5-1 with TRBJ2-1; D might be TRBD1 (6 bases). Germline CDR1 and CDR2: SGHRS and YFSETQ. The CDR3 consists of 15 residues. V shed 2 bases and J shed 7 bases, with 16 bases lying between them.